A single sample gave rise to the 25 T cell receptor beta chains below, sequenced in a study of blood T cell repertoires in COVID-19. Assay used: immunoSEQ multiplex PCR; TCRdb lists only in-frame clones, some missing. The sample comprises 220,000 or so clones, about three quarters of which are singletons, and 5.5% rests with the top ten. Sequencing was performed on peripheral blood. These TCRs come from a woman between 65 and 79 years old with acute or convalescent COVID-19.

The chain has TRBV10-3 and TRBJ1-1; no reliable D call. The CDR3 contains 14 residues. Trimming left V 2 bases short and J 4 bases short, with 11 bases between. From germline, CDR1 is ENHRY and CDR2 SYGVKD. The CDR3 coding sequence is TGTGCCATCAGTGAGGGAGGGCGCGGCACTGAAGCTTTCTTT. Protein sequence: CAISEGGRGTEAFF.

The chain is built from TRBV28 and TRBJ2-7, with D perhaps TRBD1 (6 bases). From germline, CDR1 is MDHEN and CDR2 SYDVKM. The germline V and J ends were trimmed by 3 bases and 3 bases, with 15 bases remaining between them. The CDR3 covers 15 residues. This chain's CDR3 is CASSFGRGWNYEQYF. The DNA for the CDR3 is TGTGCCAGCAGTTTCGGCAGGGGCTGGAACTACGAGCAGTACTTC. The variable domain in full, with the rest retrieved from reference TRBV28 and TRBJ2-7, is DVKVTQSSRYLVKRTGEKVFLECVQDMDHENMFWYRQDPGLGLRLIYFSYDVKMKEKGDIPEGYSVSREKKERFSLILESASTNQTSMYLCASSFGRGWNYEQYFGPGTRLTVT.

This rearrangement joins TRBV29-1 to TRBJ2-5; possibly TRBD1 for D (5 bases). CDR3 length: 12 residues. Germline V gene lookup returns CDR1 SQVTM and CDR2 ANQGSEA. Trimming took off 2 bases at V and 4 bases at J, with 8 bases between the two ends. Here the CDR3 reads CSVESRGETQYF. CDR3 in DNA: TGCAGCGTTGAAAGTAGGGGAGAGACCCAGTACTTC.

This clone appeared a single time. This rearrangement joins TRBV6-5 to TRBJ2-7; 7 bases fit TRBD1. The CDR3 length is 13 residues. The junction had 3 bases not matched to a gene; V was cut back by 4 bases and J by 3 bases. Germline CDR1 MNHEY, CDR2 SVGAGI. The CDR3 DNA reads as TGTGCCAGCAGTTCGGGACAGTACTACGAGCAGTACTTC. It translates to CASSSGQYYEQYF.

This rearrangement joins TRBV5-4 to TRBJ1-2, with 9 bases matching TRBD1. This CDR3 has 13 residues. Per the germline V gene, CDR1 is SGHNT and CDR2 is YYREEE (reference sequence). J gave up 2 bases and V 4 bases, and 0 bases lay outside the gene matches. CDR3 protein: CASSGTGNYGYTF. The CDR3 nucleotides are TGTGCCAGCAGCGGGACAGGGAACTATGGCTACACCTTC.

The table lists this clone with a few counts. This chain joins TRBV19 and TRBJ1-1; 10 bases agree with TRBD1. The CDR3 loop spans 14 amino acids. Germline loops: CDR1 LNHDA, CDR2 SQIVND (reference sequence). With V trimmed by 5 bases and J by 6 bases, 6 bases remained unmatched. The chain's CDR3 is CASSWTGGSAEAFF. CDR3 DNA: TGTGCCAGTAGTTGGACAGGGGGGTCCGCTGAAGCTTTCTTT. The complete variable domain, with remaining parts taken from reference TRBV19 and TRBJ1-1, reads DGGITQSPKYLFRKEGQNVTLSCEQNLNHDAMYWYRQDPGQGLRLIYYSQIVNDFQKGDIAEGYSVSREKKESFPLTVTSAQKNPTAFYLCASSWTGGSAEAFFGQGTRLTVV.

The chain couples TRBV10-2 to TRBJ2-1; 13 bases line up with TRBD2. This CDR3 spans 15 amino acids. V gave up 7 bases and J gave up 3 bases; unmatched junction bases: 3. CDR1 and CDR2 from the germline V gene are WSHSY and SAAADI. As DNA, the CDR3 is TGCGCCAGCACACGGACTAGCGGGAGCTACAATGAGCAGTTCTTC. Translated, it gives CASTRTSGSYNEQFF.

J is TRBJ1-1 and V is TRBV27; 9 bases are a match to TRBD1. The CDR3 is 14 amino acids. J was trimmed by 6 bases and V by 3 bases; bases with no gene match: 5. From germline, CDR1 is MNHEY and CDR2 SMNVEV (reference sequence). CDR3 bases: TGTGCCAGCAGTTTTGGTGACAGGGGGGCTGAAGCTTTCTTT. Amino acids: CASSFGDRGAEAFF.

CDR3 region: CASSLPGVYGNTIYF. The CDR3 DNA is TGTGCCAGCAGCTTGCCAGGGGTATACGGAAACACCATATATTTT. The chain couples TRBV5-8 to TRBJ1-3; a possible D gene is TRBD1 (6 bases). The length of the CDR3 is 15 residues. Germline V gene lookup returns CDR1 SGHTS and CDR2 YDEGEE. V was pared by 1 base and J by 4 bases, with 12 bases between.

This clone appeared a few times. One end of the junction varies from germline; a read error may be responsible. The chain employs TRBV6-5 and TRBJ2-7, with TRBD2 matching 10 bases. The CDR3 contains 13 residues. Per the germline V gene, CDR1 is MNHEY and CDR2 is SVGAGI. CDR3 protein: CAGRTSGSYEQYF. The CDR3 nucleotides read TGTGCCGGCAGGACTAGCGGATCCTACGAGCAGTACTTC.

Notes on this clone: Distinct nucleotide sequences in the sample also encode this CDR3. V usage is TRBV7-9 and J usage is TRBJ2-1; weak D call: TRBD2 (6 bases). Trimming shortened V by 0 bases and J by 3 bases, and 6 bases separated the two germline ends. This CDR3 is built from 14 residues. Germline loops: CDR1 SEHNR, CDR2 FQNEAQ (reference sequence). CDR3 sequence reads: CASSLAGGYNEQFF. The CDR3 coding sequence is TGTGCCAGCAGCTTAGCGGGAGGCTACAATGAGCAGTTCTTC.

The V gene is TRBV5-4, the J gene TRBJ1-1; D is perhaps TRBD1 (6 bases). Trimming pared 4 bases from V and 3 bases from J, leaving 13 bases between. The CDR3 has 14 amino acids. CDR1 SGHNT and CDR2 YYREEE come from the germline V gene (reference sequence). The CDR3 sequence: CASSTGGGDTEAFF. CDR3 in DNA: TGTGCCAGCAGCACCGGAGGGGGGGACACTGAAGCTTTCTTT.

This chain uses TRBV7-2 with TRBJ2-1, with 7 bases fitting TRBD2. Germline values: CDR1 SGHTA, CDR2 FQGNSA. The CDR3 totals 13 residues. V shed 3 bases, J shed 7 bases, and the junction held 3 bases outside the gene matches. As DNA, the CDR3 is TGTGCCAGCAGCTTGGGGCGGGAGAATGAGCAGTTCTTC. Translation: CASSLGRENEQFF.

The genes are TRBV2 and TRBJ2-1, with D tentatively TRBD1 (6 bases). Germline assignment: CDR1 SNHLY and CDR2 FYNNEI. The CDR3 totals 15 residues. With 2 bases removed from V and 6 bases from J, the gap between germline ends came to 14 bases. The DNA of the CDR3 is TGTGCCAGCAGTGAATTCCAGGGGAGTGTCAATGAGCAGTTCTTC. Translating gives CASSEFQGSVNEQFF.

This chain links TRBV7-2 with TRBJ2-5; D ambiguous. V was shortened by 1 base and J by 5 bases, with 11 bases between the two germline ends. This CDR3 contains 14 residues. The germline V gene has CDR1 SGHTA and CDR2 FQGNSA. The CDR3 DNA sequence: TGTGCCAGCAGCTTAGTTCTAGATGGGGAGACCCAGTACTTC. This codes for CASSLVLDGETQYF.

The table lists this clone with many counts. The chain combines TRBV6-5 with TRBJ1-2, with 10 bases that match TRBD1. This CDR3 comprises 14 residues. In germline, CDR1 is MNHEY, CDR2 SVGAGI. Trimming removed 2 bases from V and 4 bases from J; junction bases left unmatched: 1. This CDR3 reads CASSYGTGAYGYTF. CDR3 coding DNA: TGTGCCAGCAGTTACGGGACAGGGGCCTATGGCTACACCTTC.

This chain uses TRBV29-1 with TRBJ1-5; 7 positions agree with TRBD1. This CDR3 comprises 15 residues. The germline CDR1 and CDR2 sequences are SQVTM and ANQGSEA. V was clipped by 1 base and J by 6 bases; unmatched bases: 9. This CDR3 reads CSVEGAGGAGQPQHF. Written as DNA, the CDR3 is TGCAGCGTTGAAGGCGCAGGGGGTGCTGGTCAGCCCCAGCATTTT.

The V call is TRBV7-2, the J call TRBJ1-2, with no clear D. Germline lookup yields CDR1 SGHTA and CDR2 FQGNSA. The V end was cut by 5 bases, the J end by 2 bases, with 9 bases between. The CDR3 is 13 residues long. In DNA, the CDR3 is TGTGCCAGCAGCCCAGACGGGAACTATGGCTACACCTTC. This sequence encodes CASSPDGNYGYTF.

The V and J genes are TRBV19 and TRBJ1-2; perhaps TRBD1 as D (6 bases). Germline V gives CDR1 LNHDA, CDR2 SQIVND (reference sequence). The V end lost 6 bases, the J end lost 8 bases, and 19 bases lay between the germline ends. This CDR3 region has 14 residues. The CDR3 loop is CASSVDSIHGGYTF. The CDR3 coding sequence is TGTGCCAGTAGCGTGGACAGTATTCATGGGGGCTACACCTTC. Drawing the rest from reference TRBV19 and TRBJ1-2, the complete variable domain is DGGITQSPKYLFRKEGQNVTLSCEQNLNHDAMYWYRQDPGQGLRLIYYSQIVNDFQKGDIAEGYSVSREKKESFPLTVTSAQKNPTAFYLCASSVDSIHGGYTFGSGTRLTVV.

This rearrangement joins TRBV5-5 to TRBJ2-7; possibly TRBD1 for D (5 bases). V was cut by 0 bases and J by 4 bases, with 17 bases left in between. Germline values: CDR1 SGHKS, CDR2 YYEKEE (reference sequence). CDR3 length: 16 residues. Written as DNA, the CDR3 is TGTGCCAGCAGCTTGGCGGACACCTCATACGATTACGAGCAGTACTTC. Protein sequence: CASSLADTSYDYEQYF. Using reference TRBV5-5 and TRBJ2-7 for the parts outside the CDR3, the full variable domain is DAGVTQSPTHLIKTRGQQVTLRCSPISGHKSVSWYQQVLGQGPQFIFQYYEKEERGRGNFPDRFSARQFPNYSSELNVNALLLGDSALYLCASSLADTSYDYEQYFGPGTRLTVT.

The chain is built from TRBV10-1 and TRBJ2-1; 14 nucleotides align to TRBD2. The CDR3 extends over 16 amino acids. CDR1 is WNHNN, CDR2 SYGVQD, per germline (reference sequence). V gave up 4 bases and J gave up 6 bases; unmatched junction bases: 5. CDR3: CASSAAGTSGSNEQFF. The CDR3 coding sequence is TGCGCCAGCAGTGCGGCCGGGACTAGCGGGAGCAATGAGCAGTTCTTC.

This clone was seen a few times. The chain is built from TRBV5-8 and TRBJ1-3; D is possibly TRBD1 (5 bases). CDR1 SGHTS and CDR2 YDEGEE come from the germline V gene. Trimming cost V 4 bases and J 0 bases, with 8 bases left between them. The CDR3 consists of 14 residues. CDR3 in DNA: TGTGCCAGCAGCCGGAGGGGCTCTGGAAACACCATATATTTT. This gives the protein CASSRRGSGNTIYF.

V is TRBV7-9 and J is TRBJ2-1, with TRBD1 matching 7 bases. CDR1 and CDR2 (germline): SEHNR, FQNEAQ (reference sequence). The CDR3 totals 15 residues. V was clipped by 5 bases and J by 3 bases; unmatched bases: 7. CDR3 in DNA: TGTGCCAGCAGCCTCTCGACAGGGTTCTACAATGAGCAGTTCTTC. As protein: CASSLSTGFYNEQFF.

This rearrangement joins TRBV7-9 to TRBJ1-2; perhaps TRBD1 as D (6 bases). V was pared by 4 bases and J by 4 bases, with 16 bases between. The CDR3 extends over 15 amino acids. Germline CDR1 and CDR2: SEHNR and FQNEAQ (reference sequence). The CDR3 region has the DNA TGTGCCAGCAGCTCAACCCACAGGGAGATCTATGGCTACACCTTC. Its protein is CASSSTHREIYGYTF.

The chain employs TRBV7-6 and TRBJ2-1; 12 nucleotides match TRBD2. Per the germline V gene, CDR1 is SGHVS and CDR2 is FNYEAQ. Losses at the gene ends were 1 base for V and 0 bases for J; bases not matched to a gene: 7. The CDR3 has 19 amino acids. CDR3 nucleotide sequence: TGTGCCAGCAGCTTAGGACTAGCGGGAGACTCGAACTCCTACAATGAGCAGTTCTTC. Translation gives CASSLGLAGDSNSYNEQFF.